This TCR beta chain emerged from a study of naive and memory T cell subsets. This clonotype was counted between two and nine times. No antigen is known for it. Whole-study results and caveats: Especially in CD8 cells, naive repertoires contained a few larger clonotypes, possibly CD45RA-re-expressing memory cells.

After the first PCR, alpha and beta chain libraries were processed separately. Deletions cut 2 bases from V and 0 bases from J, with 14 bases between. Germline loops: CDR1 MGHDK, CDR2 SYGVNS. CDR3 length: 17 amino acids. Two oligonucleotides, mixed equimolar, formed the beta constant-region primer covering TRBC1 and TRBC2. Nested alpha and beta constant-region primers with the SP2 primer drove four PCR rounds on ligated cDNA. MiXCR was run by TCRdb on the UMI-ligation and nested PCR reads, yielding one entry per CDR3 protein. The sample lists around 140,000 distinct CDR3 sequences, roughly 22% occurring once.

Sequencing was carried out using naive CD4+ T cells from blood. This receptor was identified in a human donor in good health. The V call is TRBV25-1, the J call TRBJ1-5, with D unresolved. CDR3 amino acids: CASSEGSVGISNQPQHF. The CDR3 bases are TGTGCCAGCAGTGAAGGGTCCGTCGGGATTAGCAATCAGCCCCAGCATTTT.